A single sample gave rise to the 25 T cell receptor beta chains below, sequenced in a study of CD8 T cells in ankylosing spondylitis. TCRdb called the 5' RACE reads again in MiXCR, with one record for every CDR3 protein. The sample has a few hundred thousand distinct CDR3 sequences; 20% are singletons. Sequencing used blood, either unsorted or a sorted T cell fraction (not recorded which). The receptors here all came from a male donor with ankylosing spondylitis or in good health (not recorded which).

The table lists this clonotype with a few counts. The rearrangement joins TRBV27 to TRBJ2-1, with D perhaps matching TRBD1 or TRBD2 (5 bases each). Trimming pared 8 bases from V and 6 bases from J, leaving 14 bases between. The CDR3 covers 13 residues. Per germline, CDR1 MNHEY and CDR2 SMNVEV (reference sequence). In DNA, the CDR3 is TGTGCCAGCGGCGAGGGACGCTTCAATGAGCAGTTCTTC. It specifies CASGEGRFNEQFF.

V usage is TRBV7-3 and J usage is TRBJ2-5, with D possibly TRBD2 on 7 matching bases. Trimming stripped 0 bases from V and 5 bases from J, with 13 bases between. Germline V gives CDR1 SGHTA, CDR2 FQGTGA. This CDR3 comprises 15 residues. The DNA of the CDR3 is TGTGCCAGCAGCTTAACGGGGGGGGCTGGGGAGACCCAGTACTTC. It translates to CASSLTGGAGETQYF.

The chain recombines TRBV20-1 with TRBJ2-2; the D is unclear. The length of the CDR3 is 13 residues. The germline gives CDR1 DFQATT, CDR2 SNEGSKA (reference sequence). Trimming removed 4 bases from V and 2 bases from J, with 8 bases in between. The CDR3 loop reads CSAIAVNTGELFF. In DNA form, the CDR3 reads TGCAGTGCTATCGCGGTAAACACCGGGGAGCTGTTTTTT.

The chain carries TRBV9 and TRBJ1-2; TRBD1 aligns across 8 bases. With 3 bases clipped from V and 4 bases from J, the junction kept 11 bases outside the gene matches. The CDR3 runs to 16 residues. CDR1 is SGDLS, CDR2 YYNGEE, per germline. As DNA, the CDR3 is TGTGCCAGCAGCGGACCGGCGGACAGGGTGCGCTATGGCTACACCTTC. Translation: CASSGPADRVRYGYTF. Full variable domain (outside the CDR3, taken from reference TRBV9 and TRBJ1-2): DSGVTQTPKHLITATGQRVTLRCSPRSGDLSVYWYQQSLDQGLQFLIQYYNGEERAKGNILERFSAQQFPDLHSELNLSSLELGDSALYFCASSGPADRVRYGYTFGSGTRLTVV.

This clonotype was counted a few times. The genes are TRBV7-9 and TRBJ2-1, with D perhaps given as TRBD1 or TRBD2 (5 bases each). V was cut by 3 bases and J by 2 bases, with 11 bases left in between. The CDR3 length is 15 residues. The germline V gene has CDR1 SEHNR and CDR2 FQNEAQ (reference sequence). CDR3 protein: CASSFGGRAYNEQFF. The CDR3 DNA follows: TGTGCCAGCAGCTTTGGGGGAAGGGCCTACAATGAGCAGTTCTTC.

This clonotype has a count of ten or more. The chain links TRBV12-3 or TRBV12-4 to TRBJ2-1, with TRBD1 matching over 8 bases. The V and J ends lost 3 bases and 7 bases, in that order; junction bases with no gene match: 8. The CDR3 consists of 15 residues. In DNA form, the CDR3 reads TGTGCCAGCAGTTTCGGACAGGGCCCTCCTAATGAGCAGTTCTTC. This encodes CASSFGQGPPNEQFF.

The chain joins TRBV27 to TRBJ2-1; no clear D gene. Per germline, CDR1 MNHEY and CDR2 SMNVEV (reference sequence). CDR3 length: 11 residues. The V end lost 8 bases, the J end lost 7 bases, and 9 bases lay between the germline ends. The CDR3 spells CASGVWNEQFF. The CDR3 DNA reads as TGTGCCAGCGGCGTCTGGAATGAGCAGTTCTTC.

The CDR3 loop reads CASSLFIQGAPDTQYF. CDR3 in DNA: TGTGCCAGCAGCTTATTCATCCAGGGGGCCCCAGATACGCAGTATTTT. The chain couples TRBV7-9 to TRBJ2-3, with TRBD1 matching over 8 bases. J gave up 4 bases and V 2 bases, and 8 bases lay outside the gene matches. Germline CDR1 SEHNR, CDR2 FQNEAQ (reference sequence). This CDR3 comprises 16 residues.

This clonotype was counted a few times. This chain joins TRBV4-1 and TRBJ2-5; D possibly matches TRBD1 or TRBD2 (5 bases each). CDR1 MGHRA and CDR2 YSYEKL come from the germline V gene. The CDR3 runs to 17 residues. Trimming left V 0 bases short and J 1 base short, with 15 bases between. The CDR3 is CASSQDLGTAPQETQYF. For the CDR3, the DNA is TGCGCCAGCAGCCAAGATTTAGGGACGGCTCCCCAAGAGACCCAGTACTTC.

The chain links TRBV12-3 or TRBV12-4 to TRBJ2-5, with 8 positions matching TRBD2. This CDR3 is 13 amino acids long. V dropped 7 bases and J dropped 5; count of bases not matched to a gene: 6. The CDR3 is CASTPGGGETQYF. The DNA of the CDR3 is TGTGCCAGCACCCCGGGCGGGGGGGAGACCCAGTACTTC.

The J gene is TRBJ2-1, the V gene TRBV12-3 or TRBV12-4; no reliable D call. The CDR3 is made up of 12 amino acids. V lost 6 bases and J 13 bases, leaving 16 bases between the germline ends. The DNA of the CDR3 is TGTGCCAGCAGCCAAAGGACGGATACTCAGTTCTTC. Translation gives CASSQRTDTQFF.

The genes are TRBV12-3 or TRBV12-4 and TRBJ2-1; 11 bases fit TRBD2. Trimming cost V 7 bases and J 4 bases; bases outside gene matches: 6. This CDR3 is built from 15 residues. This CDR3 is CASTIGTSGYNEQFF. The CDR3 DNA reads TGTGCCAGCACCATAGGGACTAGCGGTTACAATGAGCAGTTCTTC.

This clonotype was seen repeatedly, ten times or more. This chain links TRBV19 with TRBJ2-7, with 7 bases aligning to TRBD1. V trimming: 9 bases; J trimming: 2 bases; junction bases outside the gene matches: 1. The germline V gene encodes CDR1 LNHDA and CDR2 SQIVND (reference sequence). The CDR3 runs 11 residues. The CDR3 region has the DNA TGTGCCAGCGGGACAGCCTACGAGCAGTACTTC. Translating it yields CASGTAYEQYF.

This clonotype was seen more than once but under ten times. The V call is TRBV4-1, the J call TRBJ2-7, with 9 bases aligning to TRBD1. The germline V gene has CDR1 MGHRA and CDR2 YSYEKL. J gave up 6 bases and V 5 bases, and 14 bases lay outside the gene matches. This CDR3 comprises 16 residues. The CDR3 DNA reads TGCGCCAGCAGCTCAACTCCCGGGACAGGGTGGTTCGAGCAGTACTTC. Residues: CASSSTPGTGWFEQYF.

CDR3 sequence (DNA): TGCAGTGCTAGAGATCACCGCGGGGGGAAAGAGACCCAGTACTTC. It is translated as CSARDHRGGKETQYF. The rearrangement uses TRBV20-1 and TRBJ2-5; 8 bases map to TRBD2. Germline V CDR1 and CDR2: DFQATT, SNEGSKA (reference sequence). The ends lost 0 bases at V and 3 bases at J; junction bases unmatched: 6. This CDR3 is 15 amino acids long.

This rearrangement joins TRBV18 to TRBJ2-7; the match to TRBD2 covers 7 bases. Germline V gene lookup returns CDR1 KGHSH and CDR2 LQKENI. The CDR3 sequence is 14 residues long. After removal of 5 bases from V and 0 bases from J, the junction contained 4 bases not matched to a gene. This chain's CDR3 is CASSWGGDSYEQYF. CDR3 sequence (DNA): TGTGCCAGCTCATGGGGAGGGGACTCCTACGAGCAGTACTTC.

This clonotype was detected a few times. The genes are TRBV7-6 and TRBJ2-3; D not resolved. The CDR3 is 16 residues long. V was clipped by 1 base and J by 1 base, with 12 bases between them. Per germline, CDR1 SGHVS and CDR2 FNYEAQ. CDR3 bases: TGTGCCAGCAGCTTAGGGGTTCGGGTGGGCACAGATACGCAGTATTTT. Translated, it gives CASSLGVRVGTDTQYF.

This clonotype was seen ten or more times. J is TRBJ2-7 and V is TRBV20-1; 7 positions match TRBD2. Trimming took 0 bases from V and 3 from J; bases not matched to a gene: 8. Germline V gene lookup returns CDR1 DFQATT and CDR2 SNEGSKA (reference sequence). The length of the CDR3 is 15 residues. In nucleotides, the CDR3 is TGCAGTGCTAGAGAAGGGAGGGGCATAGACTACGAGCAGTACTTC. This codes for CSAREGRGIDYEQYF.

The gene calls are TRBV7-7 and TRBJ2-7, with 10 bases matching TRBD1. Per germline, CDR1 SSHAT and CDR2 FNYEAQ (reference sequence). Losses at the gene ends were 5 bases for V and 6 bases for J; bases not matched to a gene: 10. CDR3 length equals 15 residues. The CDR3 loop reads CASSPRLGQGSEQYF. The CDR3 nucleotides read TGTGCCAGCAGCCCCCGTTTGGGACAGGGGAGCGAGCAGTACTTC.

At least ten counts were recorded for this clonotype. The CDR3 DNA sequence: TGCGCCAGCAGCCATCCCCAGGCCCTCTCCTACAATGAGCAGTTCTTC. Residues: CASSHPQALSYNEQFF. The chain has TRBV5-1 and TRBJ2-1; D is undetermined. Germline-derived CDR1 and CDR2 are SGHRS and YFSETQ. This CDR3 has 16 residues. V was pared by 4 bases and J by 0 bases, with 14 bases between.

This clonotype was seen a few times. This rearrangement joins TRBV7-9 to TRBJ2-1, with D unclear. Between the trimmed V and J ends, which lost 4 bases and 8 bases, there was a span of 18 bases. This CDR3 has 15 residues. Germline loops: CDR1 SEHNR, CDR2 FQNEAQ (reference sequence). As DNA, the CDR3 is TGTGCCAGCAGCTCGACCTCCAGGAATGTCGATGAGCAGTTCTTC. This sequence encodes CASSSTSRNVDEQFF. The complete variable domain, with remaining parts taken from reference TRBV7-9 and TRBJ2-1, reads DTGVSQNPRHKITKRGQNVTFRCDPISEHNRLYWYRQTLGQGPEFLTYFQNEAQLEKSRLLSDRFSAERPKGSFSTLEIQRTEQGDSAMYLCASSSTSRNVDEQFFGPGTRLTVL.

In its sample, this clonotype was seen many times. The chain combines TRBV9 with TRBJ2-7; 7 nucleotides agree with TRBD1. Unmatched junction bases numbered 0, after V lost 2 bases and J lost 1 base. The CDR3 is made up of 13 amino acids. Germline assignment: CDR1 SGDLS and CDR2 YYNGEE. The CDR3 DNA sequence: TGTGCCAGCAGCGTGGGACAGTCCTACGAGCAGTACTTC. As protein: CASSVGQSYEQYF.

This clonotype was recorded a few times. V usage is TRBV28 and J usage is TRBJ1-5; D not certain. Germline assignment: CDR1 MDHEN and CDR2 SYDVKM. V shed 2 bases and J shed 7 bases, with 15 bases lying between them. CDR3 length equals 15 residues. In DNA, the CDR3 is TGTGCCAGCAGTTTACGGCTTCAAACCCAACAGCCCCAGCATTTT. It codes for CASSLRLQTQQPQHF.

This clonotype turned up a few times. The chain combines TRBV29-1 with TRBJ2-1; D remains unclear. In germline, CDR1 is SQVTM, CDR2 ANQGSEA. This CDR3 is 12 amino acids long. The V gene lost 6 bases and the J gene lost 3 bases, with 9 bases spanning the gap. For the CDR3, the DNA is TGCAGCGTGCCGGTGGGCTACAATGAGCAGTTCTTC. Its translation is CSVPVGYNEQFF.

This clonotype has a single count. The gene calls are TRBV11-2 and TRBJ1-2; possible D gene TRBD1, 5 bases. This CDR3 is 16 amino acids long. Germline loops: CDR1 SGHAT, CDR2 FQNNGV. V lost 2 bases and J lost 2, with 15 bases in between. CDR3 coding DNA: TGTGCCAGCAGCTTATCGGCCGGGGCAGGGAACTATGGCTACACCTTC. It translates to CASSLSAGAGNYGYTF.